One sample yielded the 27 T cell receptor beta chains listed below, sequenced in a study of sequential checkpoint blockade in melanoma. TCRdb's table, derived via immunoSEQ multiplex PCR, lists solely in-frame clones and lacks some. Counted here are approximately 12,000 clones, about 79% occurring once; the ten biggest clones make up more than 45%. Treatment meaning: randomized to nivolumab then ipilimumab (arm A) or the reverse (arm B). The material was CD8+ T cells sorted from blood (inferred from file names), obtained from a patient given nivolumab and ipilimumab in sequence. The receptors here all came from a human donor with melanoma.

This clone was found a few times. J is TRBJ1-2 and V is TRBV5-4; D unresolved. The CDR3 length is 14 residues. V was cut by 2 bases and J by 1 base, with 9 bases left in between. The V gene's germline CDR1 is SGHNT and CDR2 YYREEE (reference sequence). In DNA, the CDR3 is TGTGCCAGCAGCTTTTACGGCGGTAACTATGGCTACACCTTC. Protein sequence: CASSFYGGNYGYTF.

The V call is TRBV4-1, the J call TRBJ2-1; maybe TRBD1 (5 bases). With 0 bases removed from V and 8 bases from J, the gap between germline ends came to 11 bases. In germline, CDR1 is MGHRA, CDR2 YSYEKL. There are 14 residues in the CDR3. CDR3 nucleotides: TGCGCCAGCAGCCAAGAACAGGCCAGCGATGAGCAGTTCTTC. This translates into CASSQEQASDEQFF.

The chain recombines TRBV27 with TRBJ2-7, with unresolved D. The V end was cut by 6 bases, the J end by 5 bases, with 8 bases between. The CDR3 runs 11 residues. The germline gives CDR1 MNHEY, CDR2 SMNVEV (reference sequence). The CDR3: CASSYHHEQYF. DNA for the CDR3: TGTGCCAGCAGCTACCACCACGAGCAGTACTTC.

The chain recombines TRBV7-6 with TRBJ2-7, with 15 positions matching TRBD2. The CDR3 extends over 17 amino acids. V was clipped by 4 bases and J by 0 bases; unmatched bases: 4. Germline assignment: CDR1 SGHVS and CDR2 FNYEAQ. Here the CDR3 DNA reads TGTGCCAGCAGCTCCGGGACTAGCGGGAGGAGCTCCTACGAGCAGTACTTC. Translated, it gives CASSSGTSGRSSYEQYF.

The V and J genes are TRBV6-5 and TRBJ1-4; D ambiguous. Germline CDR1 reads MNHEY; CDR2 reads SVGAGI. There are 12 residues in the CDR3. V lost 6 bases and J 8 bases, leaving 10 bases between the germline ends. The CDR3 reads CASSPSGEKLFF. Written as DNA, the CDR3 is TGTGCCAGCAGCCCCTCGGGGGAAAAACTGTTTTTT.

The J gene is TRBJ2-5, the V gene TRBV25-1; weak D call: TRBD1 (6 bases). V lost 10 bases and J lost 1, with 13 bases in between. This CDR3 has 13 amino acids. From germline, CDR1 is MGHDK and CDR2 SYGVNS. CDR3 protein: CATRDIFQETQYF. The CDR3 bases are TGTGCCACCCGGGACATATTCCAAGAGACCCAGTACTTC.

The count of this clone is one. This chain connects TRBV7-3 to TRBJ2-7; TRBD1 matches 8 bases. Germline CDR1 SGHTA, CDR2 FQGTGA. This CDR3 is 13 amino acids long. The J segment lost 7 bases and the V segment lost 2 bases, leaving 4 bases of the junction unmatched. Here the CDR3 reads CASSLVTGAEQYF. The DNA for the CDR3 is TGTGCCAGCAGCTTAGTGACAGGGGCGGAGCAGTACTTC.

The V call is TRBV4-2, the J call TRBJ1-6; no definite D call. Germline CDR1 is LGHNA and CDR2 is YNFKEQ. The CDR3 is 14 amino acids. Trimming stripped 7 bases from V and 5 bases from J, with 12 bases between. CDR3 sequence reads: CASTGVRNNSPLHF. Written as DNA, the CDR3 is TGTGCCAGCACGGGTGTCAGAAATAATTCACCCCTCCACTTT.

The chain recombines TRBV25-1 with TRBJ1-2, with D possibly TRBD1 on 6 matching bases. The CDR3 is 16 amino acids. The germline V gene has CDR1 MGHDK and CDR2 SYGVNS. Trimming left V 10 bases short and J 4 bases short, with 25 bases between. In DNA, the CDR3 is TGTGCCACCTCGTCTCGGGGGGCGCGCCCCTCCTATGGCTACACCTTC. It is translated as CATSSRGARPSYGYTF.

The genes are TRBV19 and TRBJ2-7; the D gene is possibly TRBD2 (6 bases). Germline V gene sequence: CDR1 LNHDA, CDR2 SQIVND (reference sequence). The CDR3 contains 12 residues. The V and J ends lost 8 bases and 7 bases respectively, with 15 bases between them. CDR3 DNA sequence: TGTGCCAGTCATCACGGGGCGGGGGAGCAGTACTTC. It is translated as CASHHGAGEQYF.

V is TRBV4-1 and J is TRBJ2-2; 7 bases map to TRBD2. CDR1 is MGHRA, CDR2 YSYEKL, per germline. The CDR3 loop spans 15 amino acids. V lost 1 base, J lost 4 bases, and 3 bases stayed unmatched. CDR3 DNA sequence: TGCGCCAGCAGCCAAGTTGCGGGGGTCACCGGGGAGCTGTTTTTT. This translates into CASSQVAGVTGELFF.

In DNA, the CDR3 is TGTGCCAGCAGCGTAGACTTAAAGCGAGGCAACACCGGGGAGCTGTTTTTT. Translating it yields CASSVDLKRGNTGELFF. The genes are TRBV9 and TRBJ2-2; D remains unclear. Trimming left V 0 bases short and J 2 bases short, with 14 bases between. The CDR3 totals 17 residues. CDR1 SGDLS and CDR2 YYNGEE come from the germline V gene.

J is TRBJ2-1 and V is TRBV27; TRBD2 aligns across 10 bases. This CDR3 region has 12 residues. V shed 3 bases and J 15 bases; nucleotides not matched to a gene: 5. From germline, CDR1 is MNHEY and CDR2 SMNVEV (reference sequence). CDR3 region: CASSFSGGARFF. The CDR3, as DNA: TGTGCCAGCAGTTTCAGCGGGGGGGCTAGGTTCTTC.

This clone has only one observation. The chain has TRBV27 and TRBJ2-7; maybe TRBD1 (5 bases). This CDR3 comprises 13 residues. V lost 5 bases, J lost 3 bases, and 11 bases lay in between. Germline-derived CDR1 and CDR2 are MNHEY and SMNVEV (reference sequence). Here the CDR3 DNA reads TGTGCCAGCAGTCTCTCCCAGGGCTACGAGCAGTACTTC. Amino acids: CASSLSQGYEQYF.

This clone was detected only once. The chain is built from TRBV11-2 and TRBJ2-2; 14 bases align to TRBD2. CDR3 length: 18 amino acids. V dropped 5 bases and J dropped 2; count of bases not matched to a gene: 7. CDR1 is SGHAT and CDR2 is FQNNGV in the germline V gene. The CDR3 DNA follows: TGTGCCAGCAGCACAAGACTAGCGGGAGGGCCTAACACCGGGGAGCTGTTTTTT. Translating it yields CASSTRLAGGPNTGELFF.

This chain joins TRBV27 and TRBJ2-7; TRBD1 aligns across 10 bases. In germline, CDR1 is MNHEY, CDR2 SMNVEV (reference sequence). The CDR3 covers 13 residues. The junction had 2 bases not matched to a gene; V was cut back by 8 bases and J by 1 base. The CDR3 spells CASRGQGSYEQYF. The CDR3 nucleotides read TGTGCCAGCCGGGGACAGGGGTCCTACGAGCAGTACTTC.

Here the CDR3 DNA reads TGTGCCAGCAGTGAAACGGGAGGGGGTCAGCCCCAGCATTTT. Protein sequence: CASSETGGGQPQHF. This chain uses TRBV2 with TRBJ1-5, with TRBD1 as a possible D gene (6 bases). In germline, CDR1 is SNHLY, CDR2 FYNNEI. CDR3 length: 14 amino acids. The V end lost 2 bases, the J end lost 6 bases, and 11 bases lay between the germline ends. Drawing the rest from reference TRBV2 and TRBJ1-5, the complete variable domain is EPEVTQTPSHQVTQMGQEVILRCVPISNHLYFYWYRQILGQKVEFLVSFYNNEISEKSEIFDDQFSVERPDGSNFTLKIRSTKLEDSAMYFCASSETGGGQPQHFGDGTRLSIL.

This chain joins TRBV4-1 and TRBJ1-2; 10 nucleotides line up with TRBD1. The trim removed 4 bases at V and 3 bases at J, leaving 2 bases unmatched. The germline CDR1 and CDR2 sequences are MGHRA and YSYEKL. CDR3 size: 14 residues. CDR3 DNA: TGCGCCAGCAGCCTGGACAGGGGGGACTATGGCTACACCTTC. This gives the protein CASSLDRGDYGYTF.

The CDR3 nucleotides are TGTGCCAGCAGTTTCCCCCGGACGAGCGGCTTGTCTAACTATGGCTACACCTTC. Its translation is CASSFPRTSGLSNYGYTF. This rearrangement joins TRBV27 to TRBJ1-2; D gene ambiguous. Germline V gene lookup returns CDR1 MNHEY and CDR2 SMNVEV (reference sequence). Trimming took off 3 bases at V and 0 bases at J, with 20 bases between the two ends. This CDR3 is 18 amino acids long.

The gene calls are TRBV7-2 and TRBJ2-7; D not resolved. The CDR3 is 14 residues long. The germline V gene has CDR1 SGHTA and CDR2 FQGNSA. Trimming stripped 1 base from V and 0 bases from J, with 7 bases between. The CDR3 here is CASSLERSSYEQYF. The CDR3 DNA reads TGTGCCAGCAGCTTAGAAAGGAGCTCCTACGAGCAGTACTTC.

In this sample, this clone turned up once. The genes are TRBV4-3 and TRBJ2-1; D is unresolved. Trimming pared 0 bases from V and 0 bases from J, leaving 9 bases between. CDR1 LGHNA and CDR2 YSLEER come from the germline V gene. The CDR3 covers 16 residues. In nucleotides, the CDR3 is TGCGCCAGCAGCCAAGAGATTCGGAGCTCCTACAATGAGCAGTTCTTC. Its protein is CASSQEIRSSYNEQFF.

V usage is TRBV7-3 and J usage is TRBJ2-3; D is unclear. Germline-derived CDR1 and CDR2 are SGHTA and FQGTGA. The germline V and J ends were trimmed by 5 bases and 0 bases, with 15 bases remaining between them. The CDR3 runs to 16 residues. The CDR3 spells CASSARQLTSTDTQYF. In DNA form, the CDR3 reads TGTGCCAGCAGCGCCCGCCAGTTGACTAGCACAGATACGCAGTATTTT.

The V gene is TRBV2, the J gene TRBJ2-7, with 8 bases that match TRBD1. After removal of 6 bases from V and 2 bases from J, the junction contained 9 bases not matched to a gene. This CDR3 is 15 amino acids long. The germline V gene encodes CDR1 SNHLY and CDR2 FYNNEI. CDR3 nucleotide sequence: TGTGCCAGCAGCCCCGGACAGGGCCGACCCTACGAGCAGTACTTC. It translates to CASSPGQGRPYEQYF. Drawing the rest from reference TRBV2 and TRBJ2-7, the complete variable domain is EPEVTQTPSHQVTQMGQEVILRCVPISNHLYFYWYRQILGQKVEFLVSFYNNEISEKSEIFDDQFSVERPDGSNFTLKIRSTKLEDSAMYFCASSPGQGRPYEQYFGPGTRLTVT.

This chain connects TRBV9 to TRBJ2-1; 11 nucleotides agree with TRBD2. Germline trimming cut 3 bases from V and 4 bases from J; bases unmatched to any gene: 6. The germline CDR1 and CDR2 sequences are SGDLS and YYNGEE. The CDR3 runs 16 residues. Here the CDR3 DNA reads TGTGCCAGCAGCGGATTAGCGGGAGGGCCTTACAATGAGCAGTTCTTC. This codes for CASSGLAGGPYNEQFF.

J is TRBJ1-6 and V is TRBV6-1; D is undetermined. CDR3 length: 15 amino acids. Trimming took off 3 bases at V and 5 bases at J, with 11 bases between the two ends. Germline values: CDR1 MNHNS, CDR2 SASEGT. The CDR3 is CASSDPGIHNSPLHF. The CDR3 bases are TGTGCCAGCAGTGATCCGGGTATTCATAATTCACCCCTCCACTTT.

The chain uses TRBV2 and TRBJ2-2, with unresolved D. CDR1 and CDR2 from the germline V gene are SNHLY and FYNNEI. The V gene lost 8 bases and the J gene lost 6 bases, with 10 bases spanning the gap. CDR3 size: 12 residues. The CDR3 DNA reads TGTGCCAGCCACTTAGGAGCCGGGGAGCTGTTTTTT. Its translation: CASHLGAGELFF.

V usage is TRBV7-9 and J usage is TRBJ1-4; the match to TRBD1 covers 8 bases. This CDR3 is 14 amino acids long. Germline CDR1 is SEHNR and CDR2 is FQNEAQ (reference sequence). J was trimmed by 8 bases and V by 4 bases; bases with no gene match: 6. The CDR3 here is CASSSQGEGEKLFF. The CDR3 region has the DNA TGTGCCAGCAGCTCACAGGGGGAGGGGGAAAAACTGTTTTTT.